This T cell receptor beta chain emerged from a study of blood T cell repertoires in COVID-19. About the study: Samples representing acute and convalescent COVID-19 were sourced from the United States, Italy and Spain. The analysed material was cDNA or gDNA that came from T cells, B-cell-depleted T cells, or PBMCs.

In the original analysis: By means of reference gene primer amplification, nucleated cell counts were estimated. Here immunoSEQ multiplex PCR was the method, and the copy in TCRdb shows in-frame clones only, minus some. V and J calls and clone size are given by that table; D and trimming were obtained from the DNA. The data hold 94,000 or so clones, with 65% to 90% observed a single time. CDR1 is MNHNY, CDR2 SVGAGI, per germline (reference sequence). V was cut by 6 bases and J by 0 bases, with 15 bases left in between. This CDR3 is 16 amino acids long. What was sequenced was peripheral blood. V gene TRBV6-6 combines with J gene TRBJ1-5; D remains ambiguous. This receptor was identified in a man aged 55 to 69 with acute or convalescent COVID-19. CDR3 residues: CASSPAPRDSNQPQHF. For the CDR3, the DNA is TGTGCCAGCAGCCCCGCCCCCCGGGATAGCAATCAGCCCCAGCATTTT.